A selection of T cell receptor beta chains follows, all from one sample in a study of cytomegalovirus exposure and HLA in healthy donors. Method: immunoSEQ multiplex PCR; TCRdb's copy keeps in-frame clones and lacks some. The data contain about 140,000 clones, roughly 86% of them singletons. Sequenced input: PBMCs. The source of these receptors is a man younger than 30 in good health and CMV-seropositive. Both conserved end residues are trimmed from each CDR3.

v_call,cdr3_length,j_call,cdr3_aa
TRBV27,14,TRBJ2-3,ASSPSRGDLTDTQY
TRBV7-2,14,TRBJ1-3,ASSFSPPLSGNTIY
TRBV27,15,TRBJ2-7,ASSLYPGLAGPYEQY
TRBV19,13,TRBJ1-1,ASSIGTGVLFEAF
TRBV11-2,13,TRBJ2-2,RCEPGTGITGELF
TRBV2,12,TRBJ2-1,ASRPRSSYNEQF
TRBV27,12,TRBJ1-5,ASSLTGGGQPQH
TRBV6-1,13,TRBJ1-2,ASSSRDRTNYGYT
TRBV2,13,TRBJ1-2,ASSMGQGVLSGYT
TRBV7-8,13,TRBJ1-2,ASSLRHGRDYGYT
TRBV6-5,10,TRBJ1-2,ASRGGFGGYT
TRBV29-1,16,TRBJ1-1,SVRANYRAPNRGLEAF
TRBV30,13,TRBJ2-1,AWSVTSALINEQF
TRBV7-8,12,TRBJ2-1,ASSLVGGVNEQF
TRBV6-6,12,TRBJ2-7,ASNFADSIYEQY
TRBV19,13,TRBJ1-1,ASSRTGIGIAEAF
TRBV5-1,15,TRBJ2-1,ASSSGTSGEGYNEQF
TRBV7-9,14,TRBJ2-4,ASSLDQGSSKNIQY
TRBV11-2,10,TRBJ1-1,ASSLGALGAF
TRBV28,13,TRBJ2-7,ASRVAGGLTYEQY
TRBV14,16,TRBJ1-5,ASSQEWTGVKCGQPQH
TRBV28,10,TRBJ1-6,ASSRNGVTLH
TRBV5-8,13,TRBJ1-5,ASSGGDGRNQPQH
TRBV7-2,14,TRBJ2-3,ASSLASTDSTDTQY
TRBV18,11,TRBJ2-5,ASSRQFQETQY
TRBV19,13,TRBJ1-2,ASSKDILGSYGYT
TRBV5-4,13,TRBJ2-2,ASSLAGQGTGELF
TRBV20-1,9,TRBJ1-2,SAAGSYGYT
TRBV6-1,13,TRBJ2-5,ASSGLAGVQETQY
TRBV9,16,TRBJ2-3,ASSVAMGSALGTDTQY
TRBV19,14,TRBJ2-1,ASSRRGQGAQNEQF
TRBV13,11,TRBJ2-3,ASSASGTDTQY
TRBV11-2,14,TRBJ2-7,ASSSPRLAGSYEQY
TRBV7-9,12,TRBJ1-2,ASSLEVGQGGYT
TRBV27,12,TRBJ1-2,ASSFWGGAYGYT
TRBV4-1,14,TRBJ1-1,ASSPRDRGLNTEAF
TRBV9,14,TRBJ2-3,ASSPGGGREVLAQY
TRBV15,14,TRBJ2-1,ATSSARDRAGDEQF
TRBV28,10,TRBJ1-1,ASREANTEAF
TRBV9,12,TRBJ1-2,ASSATGADYGYT
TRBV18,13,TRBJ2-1,ASSASGFSYNEQF
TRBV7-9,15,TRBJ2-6,ASSAGTGGSGANVLT